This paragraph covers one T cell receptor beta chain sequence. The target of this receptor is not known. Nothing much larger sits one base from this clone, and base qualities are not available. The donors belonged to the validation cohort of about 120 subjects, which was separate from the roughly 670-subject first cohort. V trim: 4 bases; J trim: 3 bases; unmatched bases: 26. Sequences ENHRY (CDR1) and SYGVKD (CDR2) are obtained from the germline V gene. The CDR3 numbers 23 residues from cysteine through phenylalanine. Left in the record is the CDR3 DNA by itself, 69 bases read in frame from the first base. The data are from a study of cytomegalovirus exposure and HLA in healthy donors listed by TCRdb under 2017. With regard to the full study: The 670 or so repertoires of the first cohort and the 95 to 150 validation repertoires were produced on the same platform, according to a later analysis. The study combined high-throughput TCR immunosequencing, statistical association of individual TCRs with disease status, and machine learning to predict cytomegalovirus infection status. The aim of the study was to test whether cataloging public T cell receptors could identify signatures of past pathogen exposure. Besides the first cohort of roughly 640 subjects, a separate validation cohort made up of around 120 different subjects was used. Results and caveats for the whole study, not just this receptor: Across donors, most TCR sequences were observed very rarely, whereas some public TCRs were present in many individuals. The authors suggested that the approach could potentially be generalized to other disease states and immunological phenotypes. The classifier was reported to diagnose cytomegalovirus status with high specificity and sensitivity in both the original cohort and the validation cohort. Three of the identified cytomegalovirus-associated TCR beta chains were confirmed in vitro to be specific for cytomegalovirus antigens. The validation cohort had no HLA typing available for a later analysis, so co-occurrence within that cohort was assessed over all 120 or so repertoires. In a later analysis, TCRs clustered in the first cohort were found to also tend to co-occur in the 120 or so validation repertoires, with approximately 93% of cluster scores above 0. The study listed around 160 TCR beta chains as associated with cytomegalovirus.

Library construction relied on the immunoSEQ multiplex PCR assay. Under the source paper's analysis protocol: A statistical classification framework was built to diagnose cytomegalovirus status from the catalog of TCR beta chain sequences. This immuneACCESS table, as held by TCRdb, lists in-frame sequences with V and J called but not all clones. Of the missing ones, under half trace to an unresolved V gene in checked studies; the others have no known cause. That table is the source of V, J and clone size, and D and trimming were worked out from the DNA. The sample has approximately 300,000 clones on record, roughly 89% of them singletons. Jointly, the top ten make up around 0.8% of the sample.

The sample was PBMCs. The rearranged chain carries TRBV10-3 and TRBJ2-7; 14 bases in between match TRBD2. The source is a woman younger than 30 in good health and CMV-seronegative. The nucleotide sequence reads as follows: TGTGCCATCAGTGGGCGGTCCGGACAACCGGGACTAGCGGGAGTCGGGGTCAGCTACGAGCAGTACTTC. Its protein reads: CAISGRSGQPGLAGVGVSYEQYF.